These T cell receptor beta chains were read from a single sample in a study of a mutant IDH1 vaccine in newly diagnosed glioma. This table comes from immunoSEQ multiplex PCR, and its TCRdb copy is limited to in-frame clones, with some not included. Of around 50,000 clones in the sample, 75% to 90% were seen once. No antigen has been identified for these receptors. The sample in question was PBMCs, obtained from a glioma patient whose treatment included an IDH1 peptide vaccine. The source is a woman between 40 and 50 years old with glioma. Both conserved end residues are part of each CDR3. Fields, in order: J gene, CDR3 length, D gene, V gene, CDR3 protein, CDR3 DNA. The D gene is left open where the match is weak.

J gene: TRBJ2-7
CDR3 length: 14
D gene: TRBD1
V gene: TRBV5-1
CDR3 protein: CASSRDSTSAEQYF
CDR3 DNA: TGCGCCAGCAGCCGGGACAGCACTAGTGCCGAGCAGTACTTC

J gene: TRBJ1-1
CDR3 length: 18
D gene: TRBD1
V gene: TRBV11-2
CDR3 protein: CASSSPLTGGWRRTEAFF
CDR3 DNA: TGTGCCAGCAGCTCCCCACTGACAGGGGGCTGGCGGCGCACTGAAGCTTTCTTT

J gene: TRBJ1-1
CDR3 length: 16
D gene: NA
V gene: TRBV30
CDR3 protein: CARRGHQRTLNTEAFF
CDR3 DNA: TGTGCCCGGCGGGGCCACCAGCGGACATTGAACACTGAAGCTTTCTTT

J gene: TRBJ1-1
CDR3 length: 20
D gene: NA
V gene: TRBV29-1
CDR3 protein: CSVGPWNFGQLGAGNTEAFF
CDR3 DNA: TGCAGCGTTGGCCCTTGGAATTTCGGGCAGCTCGGAGCCGGGAACACTGAAGCTTTCTTT

J gene: TRBJ2-3
CDR3 length: 16
D gene: NA
V gene: TRBV29-1
CDR3 protein: CSVEGTQRGFTDTQYF
CDR3 DNA: TGCAGCGTTGAAGGAACCCAGAGGGGGTTTACAGATACGCAGTATTTT

J gene: TRBJ1-5
CDR3 length: 14
D gene: TRBD1
V gene: TRBV5-5
CDR3 protein: CASSWDRGHQPQHF
CDR3 DNA: TGTGCCAGCAGTTGGGACAGGGGACATCAGCCCCAGCATTTT

J gene: TRBJ1-4
CDR3 length: 16
D gene: NA
V gene: TRBV18
CDR3 protein: CASSPARGDLNEKLFF
CDR3 DNA: TGTGCCAGCTCACCAGCGCGGGGAGACCTTAATGAAAAACTGTTTTTT

J gene: TRBJ2-1
CDR3 length: 16
D gene: TRBD2
V gene: TRBV18
CDR3 protein: CASSPRSSGGRDEQFF
CDR3 DNA: TGTGCCAGCTCACCACGATCTAGCGGGGGGCGGGATGAGCAGTTCTTC

J gene: TRBJ2-7
CDR3 length: 15
D gene: NA
V gene: TRBV29-1
CDR3 protein: CSVEVGAGKGYEQYF
CDR3 DNA: TGCAGCGTTGAAGTAGGGGCAGGGAAGGGGTACGAGCAGTACTTC

J gene: TRBJ1-4
CDR3 length: 16
D gene: NA
V gene: TRBV25-1
CDR3 protein: CASSDSGTPYNEKLFF
CDR3 DNA: TGTGCCAGCAGTGATTCTGGGACTCCCTATAATGAAAAACTGTTTTTT

J gene: TRBJ2-3
CDR3 length: 13
D gene: TRBD2
V gene: TRBV30
CDR3 protein: CALSGLAGGTQYF
CDR3 DNA: TGTGCCTTGTCGGGACTAGCGGGAGGGACGCAGTATTTT

J gene: TRBJ1-2
CDR3 length: 14
D gene: NA
V gene: TRBV5-6
CDR3 protein: CASRNQGVDYGYTF
CDR3 DNA: TGTGCCAGCAGAAACCAGGGAGTCGACTATGGCTACACCTTC

J gene: TRBJ2-2
CDR3 length: 17
D gene: TRBD2
V gene: TRBV19
CDR3 protein: CASSIAGLATNTGELFF
CDR3 DNA: TGTGCCAGTAGTATAGCGGGACTAGCGACGAACACCGGGGAGCTGTTTTTT

J gene: TRBJ1-1
CDR3 length: 15
D gene: NA
V gene: TRBV18
CDR3 protein: CASSTLQGGNTEAFF
CDR3 DNA: TGTGCCAGCTCAACTCTACAGGGTGGGAACACTGAAGCTTTCTTT

J gene: TRBJ1-1
CDR3 length: 17
D gene: TRBD1
V gene: TRBV4-2
CDR3 protein: CASSQARTGEGNTEAFF
CDR3 DNA: TGTGCCAGCAGCCAAGCCCGGACAGGGGAAGGGAACACTGAAGCTTTCTTT

J gene: TRBJ1-1
CDR3 length: 14
D gene: NA
V gene: TRBV19
CDR3 protein: CASSIGDKGTEAFF
CDR3 DNA: TGTGCCAGTAGTATAGGGGATAAGGGCACTGAAGCTTTCTTT

J gene: TRBJ2-7
CDR3 length: 15
D gene: NA
V gene: TRBV6-1
CDR3 protein: CASSEETAHEDEQYF
CDR3 DNA: TGTGCCAGCAGTGAAGAAACAGCCCATGAAGACGAGCAGTACTTC

J gene: TRBJ1-1
CDR3 length: 14
D gene: NA
V gene: TRBV7-2
CDR3 protein: CASSLPQGRLEAFF
CDR3 DNA: TGTGCCAGCAGCTTACCCCAGGGTCGGCTGGAAGCTTTCTTT

J gene: TRBJ2-3
CDR3 length: 12
D gene: NA
V gene: TRBV6-1
CDR3 protein: CASSIRLGTQYF
CDR3 DNA: TGTGCCAGCAGTATAAGACTAGGTACGCAGTATTTT

J gene: TRBJ2-7
CDR3 length: 14
D gene: NA
V gene: TRBV27
CDR3 protein: CASSLSSASYEQYF
CDR3 DNA: TGTGCCAGCAGTTTGTCCAGCGCCTCCTACGAGCAGTACTTC

J gene: TRBJ2-2
CDR3 length: 18
D gene: NA
V gene: TRBV4-3
CDR3 protein: CASSQDSGRAYGTGELFF
CDR3 DNA: TGCGCCAGCAGCCAAGATAGTGGCAGGGCTTATGGCACCGGGGAGCTGTTTTTT

J gene: TRBJ2-1
CDR3 length: 16
D gene: TRBD2
V gene: TRBV4-1
CDR3 protein: CASSQDTSGAYNEQFF
CDR3 DNA: TGCGCCAGCAGCCAAGATACCAGCGGGGCATACAATGAGCAGTTCTTC

J gene: TRBJ2-3
CDR3 length: 18
D gene: TRBD2
V gene: TRBV11-2
CDR3 protein: CASSLRGLAGGFTDTQYF
CDR3 DNA: TGTGCCAGCAGCTTAAGAGGACTAGCGGGAGGTTTCACAGATACGCAGTATTTT

J gene: TRBJ2-7
CDR3 length: 15
D gene: TRBD1
V gene: TRBV7-2
CDR3 protein: CASNEAGGPSYEQYF
CDR3 DNA: TGTGCCAGCAACGAAGCAGGGGGCCCGTCCTACGAGCAGTACTTC

J gene: TRBJ2-1
CDR3 length: 14
D gene: TRBD2
V gene: TRBV13
CDR3 protein: CASSLGLAETEQFF
CDR3 DNA: TGTGCCAGCAGCTTAGGACTAGCGGAAACAGAGCAGTTCTTC

J gene: TRBJ2-2
CDR3 length: 15
D gene: TRBD2
V gene: TRBV29-1
CDR3 protein: CSVEGGSGSPGELFF
CDR3 DNA: TGCAGCGTTGAAGGGGGTAGCGGGAGCCCCGGGGAGCTGTTTTTT

J gene: TRBJ2-2
CDR3 length: 16
D gene: TRBD2
V gene: TRBV7-9
CDR3 protein: CASSPPRGGGVGELFF
CDR3 DNA: TGTGCCAGCAGCCCCCCTCGTGGGGGGGGAGTCGGGGAGCTGTTTTTT

J gene: TRBJ2-1
CDR3 length: 17
D gene: TRBD2
V gene: TRBV5-1
CDR3 protein: CASSYSRPAGVSNEQFF
CDR3 DNA: TGCGCCAGCAGCTACTCCCGTCCAGCGGGAGTTAGTAATGAGCAGTTCTTC

J gene: TRBJ2-7
CDR3 length: 14
D gene: TRBD2
V gene: TRBV2
CDR3 protein: CASLGGDYSYEQYF
CDR3 DNA: TGTGCCAGCTTGGGTGGGGACTACTCCTACGAGCAGTACTTC

J gene: TRBJ1-2
CDR3 length: 13
D gene: NA
V gene: TRBV4-3
CDR3 protein: CASSDPGSSQSTF
CDR3 DNA: TGCGCCAGCAGCGATCCGGGATCATCCCAATCCACCTTC

J gene: TRBJ2-5
CDR3 length: 15
D gene: NA
V gene: TRBV12-5
CDR3 protein: CASARGGPGGETQYF
CDR3 DNA: TGTGCTAGTGCCCGGGGCGGTCCGGGGGGCGAGACCCAGTACTTC

J gene: TRBJ1-5
CDR3 length: 15
D gene: TRBD1
V gene: TRBV15
CDR3 protein: CATSRSDRVGQPQHF
CDR3 DNA: TGTGCCACCAGCAGATCCGACAGGGTGGGTCAGCCCCAGCATTTT

J gene: TRBJ1-1
CDR3 length: 15
D gene: TRBD1
V gene: TRBV5-8
CDR3 protein: CASSGGDSLNTEAFF
CDR3 DNA: TGTGCCAGCAGCGGGGGGGACAGCCTGAACACTGAAGCTTTCTTT

J gene: TRBJ2-5
CDR3 length: 13
D gene: NA
V gene: TRBV7-2
CDR3 protein: CASSPPTTETQYF
CDR3 DNA: TGTGCCAGCAGCCCGCCGACTACAGAGACCCAGTACTTC

J gene: TRBJ2-1
CDR3 length: 15
D gene: NA
V gene: TRBV5-1
CDR3 protein: CASSLALTRYNEQFF
CDR3 DNA: TGCGCCAGCAGCTTGGCCCTTACTAGGTACAATGAGCAGTTCTTC

J gene: TRBJ2-2
CDR3 length: 13
D gene: NA
V gene: TRBV4-2
CDR3 protein: CASSLRGTGELFF
CDR3 DNA: TGTGCCAGCAGCCTTCGGGGAACCGGGGAGCTGTTTTTT